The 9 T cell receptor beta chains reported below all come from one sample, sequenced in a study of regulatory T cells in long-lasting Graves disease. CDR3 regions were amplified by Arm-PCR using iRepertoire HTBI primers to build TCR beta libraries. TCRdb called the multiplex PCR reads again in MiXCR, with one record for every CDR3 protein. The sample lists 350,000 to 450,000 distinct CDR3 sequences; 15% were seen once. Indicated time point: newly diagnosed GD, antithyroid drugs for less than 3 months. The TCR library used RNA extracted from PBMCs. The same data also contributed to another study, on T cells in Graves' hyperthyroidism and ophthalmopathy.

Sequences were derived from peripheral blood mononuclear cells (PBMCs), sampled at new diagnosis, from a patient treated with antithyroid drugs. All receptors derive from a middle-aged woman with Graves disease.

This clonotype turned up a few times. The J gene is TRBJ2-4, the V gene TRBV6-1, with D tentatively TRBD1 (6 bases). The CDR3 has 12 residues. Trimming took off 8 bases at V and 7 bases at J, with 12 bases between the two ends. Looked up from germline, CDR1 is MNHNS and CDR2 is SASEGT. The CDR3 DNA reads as TGTGCCAGCTCTTCAGGGGTGAACATTCAGTACTTC. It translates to CASSSGVNIQYF.

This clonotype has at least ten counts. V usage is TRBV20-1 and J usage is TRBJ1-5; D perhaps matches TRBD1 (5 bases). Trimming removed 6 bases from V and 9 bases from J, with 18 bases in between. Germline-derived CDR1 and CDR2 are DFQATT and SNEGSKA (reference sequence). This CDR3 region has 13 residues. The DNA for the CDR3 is TGCAGTGCAAAAGATGGGGGGGGATGGCCCCAGCATTTT. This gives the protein CSAKDGGGWPQHF.

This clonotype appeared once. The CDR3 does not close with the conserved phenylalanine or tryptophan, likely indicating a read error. The CDR3 here is CASSLYIVPKAQGNEQFL. The CDR3 region has the DNA TGTGCCAGCAGCTTATATATCGTTCCTAAAGCACAGGGGAATGAGCAGTTCTTG. V usage is TRBV7-8 and J usage is TRBJ2-1; 7 positions agree with TRBD1. The CDR3 consists of 18 residues. Per the germline V gene, CDR1 is SGHVS and CDR2 is FQNEAQ. With V trimmed by 2 bases and J by 7 bases, 17 bases remained unmatched.

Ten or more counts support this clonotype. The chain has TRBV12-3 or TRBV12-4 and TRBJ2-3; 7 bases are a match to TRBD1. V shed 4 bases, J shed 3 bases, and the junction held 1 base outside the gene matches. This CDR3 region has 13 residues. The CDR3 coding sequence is TGTGCCAGCAGTTCGACAGGGACAGATACGCAGTATTTT. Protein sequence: CASSSTGTDTQYF.

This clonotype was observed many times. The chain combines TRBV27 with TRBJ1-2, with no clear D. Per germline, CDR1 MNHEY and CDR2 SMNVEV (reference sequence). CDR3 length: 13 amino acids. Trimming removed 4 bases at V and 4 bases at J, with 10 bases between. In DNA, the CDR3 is TGTGCCAGCAGTTATAAGGAGGGCTATGGCTACACCTTC. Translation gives CASSYKEGYGYTF.

CDR3 bases: TGCGCCAGCAGGTCCGAGGGAAACACCATATATTTT. Its protein is CASRSEGNTIYF. The chain links TRBV5-1 to TRBJ1-3, with D unclear. V lost 5 bases and J 4 bases, leaving 7 bases between the germline ends. CDR1 SGHRS and CDR2 YFSETQ come from the germline V gene. The CDR3 is made up of 12 amino acids.

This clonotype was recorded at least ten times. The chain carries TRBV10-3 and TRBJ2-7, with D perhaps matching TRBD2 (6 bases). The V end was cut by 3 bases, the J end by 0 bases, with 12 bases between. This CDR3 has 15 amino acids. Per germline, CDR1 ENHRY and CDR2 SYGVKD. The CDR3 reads CAISEGAEGSYEQYF. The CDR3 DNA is TGTGCCATCAGTGAAGGAGCGGAGGGCTCCTACGAGCAGTACTTC.

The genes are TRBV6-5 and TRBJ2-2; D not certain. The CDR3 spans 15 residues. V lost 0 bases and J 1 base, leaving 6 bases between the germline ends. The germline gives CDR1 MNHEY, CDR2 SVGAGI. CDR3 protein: CASSYSLVNTGELFF. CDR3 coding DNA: TGTGCCAGCAGTTACTCGTTAGTGAACACCGGGGAGCTGTTTTTT.

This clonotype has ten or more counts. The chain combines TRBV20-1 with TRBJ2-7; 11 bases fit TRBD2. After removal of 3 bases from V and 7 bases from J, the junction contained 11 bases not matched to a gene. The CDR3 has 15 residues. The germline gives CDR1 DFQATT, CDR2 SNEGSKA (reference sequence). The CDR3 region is CSASGTSGWGREQYF. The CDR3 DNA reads TGCAGTGCTAGCGGGACTAGCGGCTGGGGGAGGGAGCAGTACTTC.